The rows below give T cell receptor beta chains drawn from one sample of a study of shared clonotypes between healthy human individuals. Assay used: immunoSEQ multiplex PCR; TCRdb lists only in-frame clones, some missing. The repertoire holds about 2 million clones, with about 95% as singletons. Specimen: naive CD8+ T cells sorted from blood. Receptors were obtained from a man younger than 30 in good health. Each CDR3 is given with its conserved first and last residue. Each record gives: D gene, V gene, clone size, J gene, CDR3 protein, CDR3 DNA. The D gene is left open where the match is weak. Clone sizes are given selectively: once, few, many, or a class where the clone is expanded.

d_call: .; v_call: TRBV5-4; clone_size: .; j_call: TRBJ2-1; cdr3_aa: CASSLDGDEQFF; cdr3_nt: TGTGCCAGCAGCTTGGATGGGGATGAGCAGTTCTTC
d_call: .; v_call: TRBV2; clone_size: .; j_call: TRBJ2-6; cdr3_aa: CASKGVSGANVLTF; cdr3_nt: TGTGCCAGCAAAGGGGTCTCTGGGGCCAACGTCCTGACTTTC
d_call: .; v_call: TRBV6-5; clone_size: .; j_call: TRBJ1-4; cdr3_aa: CASSYSWREGDEKLFF; cdr3_nt: TGTGCCAGCAGTTACTCCTGGAGGGAGGGTGATGAAAAACTGTTTTTT
d_call: .; v_call: TRBV4-3; clone_size: .; j_call: TRBJ2-1; cdr3_aa: CASSDSIYNEQFF; cdr3_nt: TGCGCCAGCAGCGACTCAATATACAATGAGCAGTTCTTC
d_call: TRBD1; v_call: TRBV6-5; clone_size: .; j_call: TRBJ2-5; cdr3_aa: CASSLSQGPRETQYF; cdr3_nt: TGTGCCAGCAGCCTCTCACAGGGGCCTAGGGAGACCCAGTACTTC
d_call: TRBD1; v_call: TRBV9; clone_size: .; j_call: TRBJ1-5; cdr3_aa: CASSVGQGDNQPQHF; cdr3_nt: TGTGCCAGCAGCGTCGGACAGGGCGACAATCAGCCCCAGCATTTT
d_call: .; v_call: TRBV9; clone_size: .; j_call: TRBJ2-6; cdr3_aa: CASSVGAGANVLTF; cdr3_nt: TGTGCCAGCAGCGTAGGCGCTGGGGCCAACGTCCTGACTTTC
d_call: TRBD1; v_call: TRBV28; clone_size: .; j_call: TRBJ1-4; cdr3_aa: CASSRYVGQGVEKLFF; cdr3_nt: TGTGCCAGCAGTCGATACGTGGGACAGGGTGTTGAAAAACTGTTTTTT
d_call: .; v_call: TRBV7-7; clone_size: once; j_call: TRBJ2-1; cdr3_aa: CASSLAPGDNEQFF; cdr3_nt: TGTGCTAGCAGCTTAGCGCCCGGGGACAATGAGCAGTTCTTC
d_call: .; v_call: TRBV2; clone_size: .; j_call: TRBJ2-3; cdr3_aa: CASLTGVSTDTQYF; cdr3_nt: TGTGCCAGCTTAACGGGAGTATCCACAGATACGCAGTATTTT
d_call: .; v_call: TRBV5-1; clone_size: once; j_call: TRBJ2-7; cdr3_aa: CASSLAGGNIYEQYF; cdr3_nt: TGCGCCAGCAGCTTGGCAGGCGGAAATATCTACGAGCAGTACTTC
d_call: .; v_call: TRBV10-1; clone_size: once; j_call: TRBJ2-3; cdr3_aa: CASSDGLGVADTQYF; cdr3_nt: TGCGCCAGCAGTGACGGGCTAGGAGTTGCAGATACGCAGTATTTT
d_call: .; v_call: TRBV7-9; clone_size: .; j_call: TRBJ2-5; cdr3_aa: CASSTPVRGGQETQYF; cdr3_nt: TGTGCCAGCAGCACCCCGGTGCGGGGCGGACAAGAGACCCAGTACTTC
d_call: TRBD1; v_call: TRBV12-5; clone_size: .; j_call: TRBJ1-4; cdr3_aa: CASGLGGQGFEKLFF; cdr3_nt: TGTGCTAGTGGTTTGGGGGGACAGGGATTTGAAAAACTGTTTTTT
d_call: TRBD1; v_call: TRBV9; clone_size: .; j_call: TRBJ2-7; cdr3_aa: CASSVEGQGLYEQYF; cdr3_nt: TGTGCCAGCAGCGTAGAGGGACAGGGACTCTACGAGCAGTACTTC
d_call: TRBD1; v_call: TRBV28; clone_size: .; j_call: TRBJ2-7; cdr3_aa: CASSHPRPGQGPYEQYF; cdr3_nt: TGTGCCAGCAGCCATCCCCGCCCGGGACAGGGCCCGTACGAGCAGTACTTC
d_call: .; v_call: TRBV10-2; clone_size: .; j_call: TRBJ2-7; cdr3_aa: CASSVIGEQAYEQYF; cdr3_nt: TGCGCCAGCAGTGTTATAGGGGAACAGGCCTACGAGCAGTACTTC
d_call: .; v_call: TRBV14; clone_size: .; j_call: TRBJ2-5; cdr3_aa: CASSQAGTQYF; cdr3_nt: TGTGCCAGCAGCCAAGCCGGGACCCAGTACTTC
d_call: .; v_call: TRBV30; clone_size: .; j_call: TRBJ2-7; cdr3_aa: CAFQGLGYEQYF; cdr3_nt: TGTGCCTTCCAAGGGTTAGGGTACGAGCAGTACTTC
d_call: .; v_call: TRBV27; clone_size: once; j_call: TRBJ2-7; cdr3_aa: CASSWTANYEQYF; cdr3_nt: TGTGCCAGCAGTTGGACAGCAAACTACGAGCAGTACTTC
d_call: TRBD1; v_call: TRBV11-2; clone_size: .; j_call: TRBJ1-4; cdr3_aa: CASSHDRGATNEKLFF; cdr3_nt: TGTGCCAGCAGCCATGACAGGGGGGCAACTAATGAAAAACTGTTTTTT
d_call: .; v_call: TRBV5-4; clone_size: .; j_call: TRBJ2-7; cdr3_aa: CASSLGAGENYEQYF; cdr3_nt: TGTGCCAGCAGCTTGGGAGCAGGAGAGAACTACGAGCAGTACTTC
d_call: .; v_call: TRBV7-8; clone_size: .; j_call: TRBJ2-7; cdr3_aa: CASSPYRFDEQYF; cdr3_nt: TGTGCCAGCAGCCCGTATCGATTCGACGAGCAGTACTTC
d_call: .; v_call: TRBV5-6; clone_size: .; j_call: TRBJ2-3; cdr3_aa: CASSWRLDTQYF; cdr3_nt: TGTGCCAGCAGCTGGCGGTTGGATACGCAGTATTTT
d_call: .; v_call: TRBV19; clone_size: .; j_call: TRBJ1-2; cdr3_aa: CASSIWDRGNYGYTF; cdr3_nt: TGTGCCAGTAGTATTTGGGACCGGGGGAACTATGGCTACACCTTC
d_call: TRBD1; v_call: TRBV29-1; clone_size: .; j_call: TRBJ2-1; cdr3_aa: CSVDHPGQGGNEQFF; cdr3_nt: TGCAGCGTTGACCATCCGGGACAGGGTGGCAATGAGCAGTTCTTC
d_call: TRBD1; v_call: TRBV29-1; clone_size: .; j_call: TRBJ2-1; cdr3_aa: CSALTGGSYNEQFF; cdr3_nt: TGCAGCGCTCTGACAGGGGGCTCCTACAATGAGCAGTTCTTC
d_call: TRBD2; v_call: TRBV27; clone_size: .; j_call: TRBJ2-7; cdr3_aa: CASSGTSGGSYEQYF; cdr3_nt: TGTGCCAGCAGTGGGACTAGCGGGGGATCCTACGAGCAGTACTTC
d_call: .; v_call: TRBV10-2; clone_size: .; j_call: TRBJ2-1; cdr3_aa: CASRGGGIYNEQFF; cdr3_nt: TGCGCCAGCAGGGGCGGCGGTATCTACAATGAGCAGTTCTTC
d_call: TRBD1; v_call: TRBV5-1; clone_size: .; j_call: TRBJ2-1; cdr3_aa: CASSYGQGEGDEQFF; cdr3_nt: TGCGCCAGCAGCTACGGACAGGGGGAAGGGGATGAGCAGTTCTTC
d_call: TRBD2; v_call: TRBV5-6; clone_size: .; j_call: TRBJ2-1; cdr3_aa: CASSRFSGTSEYNEQFF; cdr3_nt: TGTGCCAGCAGCCGTTTCTCCGGGACTAGCGAATACAATGAGCAGTTCTTC
d_call: .; v_call: TRBV10-3; clone_size: .; j_call: TRBJ2-1; cdr3_aa: CAISERVPGAYNEQFF; cdr3_nt: TGTGCCATCAGCGAACGGGTCCCAGGGGCCTACAATGAGCAGTTCTTC
d_call: .; v_call: TRBV18; clone_size: once; j_call: TRBJ2-1; cdr3_aa: CASSPPDIYNEQFF; cdr3_nt: TGTGCCAGCTCACCGCCCGATATTTACAATGAGCAGTTCTTC
d_call: .; v_call: TRBV30; clone_size: .; j_call: TRBJ2-3; cdr3_aa: CAWSLGDTQYF; cdr3_nt: TGTGCCTGGAGTCTAGGGGATACGCAGTATTTT
d_call: .; v_call: TRBV2; clone_size: .; j_call: TRBJ2-2; cdr3_aa: CASRGLADSPYRAGELFF; cdr3_nt: TGTGCCAGCAGGGGGTTGGCGGATAGTCCTTACAGGGCCGGGGAGCTGTTTTTT
d_call: .; v_call: TRBV10-3; clone_size: .; j_call: TRBJ2-3; cdr3_aa: CAISELDTDTQYF; cdr3_nt: TGTGCCATCTCGGAGCTCGACACAGATACGCAGTATTTT
d_call: .; v_call: TRBV9; clone_size: .; j_call: TRBJ1-1; cdr3_aa: CASSVGGQGREAFF; cdr3_nt: TGTGCCAGCAGCGTAGGGGGGCAGGGACGTGAAGCTTTCTTT
d_call: .; v_call: TRBV5-1; clone_size: .; j_call: TRBJ1-1; cdr3_aa: CASSVKLRDTGGTEAFF; cdr3_nt: TGCGCCAGCAGCGTAAAGCTCCGGGACACCGGTGGGACTGAAGCTTTCTTT
d_call: .; v_call: TRBV10-2; clone_size: .; j_call: TRBJ2-7; cdr3_aa: CASSGDNYEQYF; cdr3_nt: TGCGCCAGCAGTGGGGACAACTACGAGCAGTACTTC
d_call: .; v_call: TRBV27; clone_size: .; j_call: TRBJ1-1; cdr3_aa: CASSFSAGSEAFF; cdr3_nt: TGTGCCAGCAGTTTTAGTGCTGGGAGTGAAGCTTTCTTT
d_call: .; v_call: TRBV27; clone_size: .; j_call: TRBJ1-1; cdr3_aa: CASSLSGVGYSEAFF; cdr3_nt: TGTGCCAGCAGTTTATCAGGGGTTGGCTACTCTGAAGCTTTCTTT
d_call: TRBD1; v_call: TRBV7-6; clone_size: .; j_call: TRBJ2-7; cdr3_aa: CASSRGTGAYEQYF; cdr3_nt: TGTGCCAGCAGCCGTGGGACAGGGGCGTACGAGCAGTACTTC
d_call: TRBD1; v_call: TRBV5-1; clone_size: .; j_call: TRBJ2-5; cdr3_aa: CASRSEGALETQYF; cdr3_nt: TGCGCCAGCAGGTCCGAGGGGGCATTAGAGACCCAGTACTTC
d_call: TRBD2; v_call: TRBV28; clone_size: .; j_call: TRBJ2-7; cdr3_aa: CATSGGAFYEQYF; cdr3_nt: TGTGCCACCTCCGGGGGGGCCTTCTACGAGCAGTACTTC
d_call: .; v_call: TRBV12-5; clone_size: once; j_call: TRBJ2-4; cdr3_aa: CASDLQGRTENIQYF; cdr3_nt: TGTGCTAGTGATCTACAGGGCCGTACGGAAAACATTCAGTACTTC
d_call: .; v_call: TRBV19; clone_size: .; j_call: TRBJ1-1; cdr3_aa: CASKEGGPLMNTEAFF; cdr3_nt: TGTGCCAGTAAAGAAGGGGGGCCCCTCATGAACACTGAAGCTTTCTTT
d_call: .; v_call: TRBV5-8; clone_size: .; j_call: TRBJ2-7; cdr3_aa: CASSWSVEIYEQYF; cdr3_nt: TGTGCCAGCAGCTGGTCTGTGGAAATCTACGAGCAGTACTTC
d_call: TRBD1; v_call: TRBV30; clone_size: once; j_call: TRBJ1-2; cdr3_aa: CAWGQGTGHGYTF; cdr3_nt: TGTGCCTGGGGACAGGGGACGGGACATGGCTACACCTTC
d_call: TRBD1; v_call: TRBV4-1; clone_size: .; j_call: TRBJ2-1; cdr3_aa: CASSQVLGQVINNEQFF; cdr3_nt: TGCGCCAGCAGCCAAGTCTTAGGACAGGTTATCAACAATGAGCAGTTCTTC
d_call: TRBD2; v_call: TRBV4-1; clone_size: once; j_call: TRBJ2-1; cdr3_aa: CASGAIRLAGAIYNEQFF; cdr3_nt: TGCGCCAGCGGTGCAATAAGGCTAGCGGGAGCGATCTACAATGAGCAGTTCTTC
d_call: .; v_call: TRBV7-9; clone_size: .; j_call: TRBJ2-7; cdr3_aa: CASSLARLPSYEQYF; cdr3_nt: TGTGCCAGCAGCTTAGCACGGCTTCCTTCCTACGAGCAGTACTTC
d_call: TRBD2; v_call: TRBV7-2; clone_size: once; j_call: TRBJ2-1; cdr3_aa: CASSLVAGGTYNEQFF; cdr3_nt: TGTGCCAGCAGCTTAGTTGCGGGAGGGACGTACAATGAGCAGTTCTTC
d_call: .; v_call: TRBV6-4; clone_size: .; j_call: TRBJ2-1; cdr3_aa: CASSDFAGGPYNEQFF; cdr3_nt: TGTGCCAGCAGTGACTTTGCTGGGGGACCCTACAATGAGCAGTTCTTC
d_call: TRBD1; v_call: TRBV10-3; clone_size: .; j_call: TRBJ1-2; cdr3_aa: CAVGQGSPTAEGYTF; cdr3_nt: TGTGCCGTCGGACAGGGAAGCCCTACCGCTGAGGGCTACACCTTC
d_call: TRBD2; v_call: TRBV7-6; clone_size: .; j_call: TRBJ2-3; cdr3_aa: CASSSPGGSAIRTDTQYF; cdr3_nt: TGTGCCAGCAGCTCGCCGGGGGGTAGCGCGATCCGCACAGATACGCAGTATTTT
d_call: TRBD1; v_call: TRBV4-3; clone_size: .; j_call: TRBJ2-1; cdr3_aa: CASSQDPVEGQGAFEQFF; cdr3_nt: TGCGCCAGCAGCCAAGATCCCGTGGAGGGACAGGGGGCTTTTGAGCAGTTCTTC
d_call: .; v_call: TRBV11-2; clone_size: .; j_call: TRBJ1-1; cdr3_aa: CASSERGTEAFF; cdr3_nt: TGTGCCAGCAGTGAACGCGGGACTGAAGCTTTCTTT
d_call: .; v_call: TRBV4-1; clone_size: .; j_call: TRBJ2-5; cdr3_aa: CASSQVPGFQETQYF; cdr3_nt: TGCGCCAGCAGCCAAGTCCCGGGTTTCCAAGAGACCCAGTACTTC
d_call: .; v_call: TRBV6-5; clone_size: .; j_call: TRBJ2-7; cdr3_aa: CASSYWGYEQYF; cdr3_nt: TGTGCCAGCAGTTACTGGGGATACGAGCAGTACTTC